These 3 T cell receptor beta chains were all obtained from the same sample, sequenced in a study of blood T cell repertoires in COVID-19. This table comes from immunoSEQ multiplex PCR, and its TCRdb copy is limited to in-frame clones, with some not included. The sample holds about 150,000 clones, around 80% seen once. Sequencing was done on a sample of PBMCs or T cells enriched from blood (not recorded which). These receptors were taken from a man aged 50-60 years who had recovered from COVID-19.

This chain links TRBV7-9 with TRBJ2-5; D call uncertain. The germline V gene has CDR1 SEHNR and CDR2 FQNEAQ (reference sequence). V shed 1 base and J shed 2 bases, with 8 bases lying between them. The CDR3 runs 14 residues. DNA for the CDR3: TGTGCCAGCAGCTTAGGACTCCCTCAAGAGACCCAGTACTTC. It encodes CASSLGLPQETQYF.

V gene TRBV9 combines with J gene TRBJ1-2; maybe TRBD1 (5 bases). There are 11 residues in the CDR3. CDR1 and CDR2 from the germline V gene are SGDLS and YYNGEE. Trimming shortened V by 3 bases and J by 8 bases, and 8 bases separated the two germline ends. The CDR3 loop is CASSGREGYTF. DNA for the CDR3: TGTGCCAGCAGCGGCAGGGAAGGCTACACCTTC.

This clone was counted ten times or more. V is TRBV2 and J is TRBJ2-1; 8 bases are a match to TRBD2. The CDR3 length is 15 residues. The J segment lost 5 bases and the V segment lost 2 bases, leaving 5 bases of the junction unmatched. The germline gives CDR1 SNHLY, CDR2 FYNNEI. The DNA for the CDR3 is TGTGCCAGCAGTGAAAAGAGCGGGGGAGACAATGAGCAGTTCTTC. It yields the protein CASSEKSGGDNEQFF.